The entry below gives a single TCR beta chain sequence along with its context. Germline assignment: CDR1 MNHEY and CDR2 SMNVEV (reference sequence). CDR3 length: 13 amino acids. The ends were cut back, 8 bases at V and 10 bases at J, with 15 bases in the middle. This specimen comes from a study of cytomegalovirus exposure and HLA in healthy donors. PCR involved 60 Vbeta and 13 Jbeta primers. Libraries were prepared by immunoSEQ multiplex PCR; TCRdb keeps only in-frame clonotypes and omits some of them. The sample has fewer than 110,000 clones, 65% to 85% seen once. Sequences were obtained from PBMCs. The chain recombines TRBV27 with TRBJ1-6, with D possibly TRBD1 on 5 matching bases. The clonotype originates from a man aged 25 to 45 in good health and CMV-seronegative. In nucleotides, the CDR3 is TGTGCCAGCGCTACAAACCGGGGGTCACCCCTCCACTTT. This sequence encodes CASATNRGSPLHF.